The T cell receptor (beta chain) described here comes from a study of T cell responses to AZD1222 COVID-19 vaccine. Looking at the study overall: The analysis combined second doses at about 4 or about 12 weeks.

Sequencing was performed with immunoSEQ multiplex PCR; in TCRdb, only in-frame clones are kept and a portion is missing. In the table there are approximately 71,000 clones, about nine tenths of which are singletons. This CDR3 region has 14 residues. Germline V gene lookup returns CDR1 SEHNR and CDR2 FQNEAQ (reference sequence). V was trimmed by 8 bases and J by 2 bases, leaving 13 bases between them. On this clone itself: Antigen: not known.

General study findings and limits: Unmutated variant regions are reportedly targeted by nearly half of spike-specific TCRs.

V is TRBV7-9 and J is TRBJ1-5; weak D call: TRBD1 (5 bases). This material consisted of peripheral blood, taken on day 0 of AZD1222 vaccination. The TCR was taken from an adult in good health. The CDR3 spells CASQGRDGNQPQHF. In nucleotides, the CDR3 is TGTGCCAGCCAGGGAAGGGATGGCAATCAGCCCCAGCATTTT. Drawing the rest from reference TRBV7-9 and TRBJ1-5, the complete variable domain is DTGVSQNPRHKITKRGQNVTFRCDPISEHNRLYWYRQTLGQGPEFLTYFQNEAQLEKSRLLSDRFSAERPKGSFSTLEIQRTEQGDSAMYLCASQGRDGNQPQHFGDGTRLSIL.